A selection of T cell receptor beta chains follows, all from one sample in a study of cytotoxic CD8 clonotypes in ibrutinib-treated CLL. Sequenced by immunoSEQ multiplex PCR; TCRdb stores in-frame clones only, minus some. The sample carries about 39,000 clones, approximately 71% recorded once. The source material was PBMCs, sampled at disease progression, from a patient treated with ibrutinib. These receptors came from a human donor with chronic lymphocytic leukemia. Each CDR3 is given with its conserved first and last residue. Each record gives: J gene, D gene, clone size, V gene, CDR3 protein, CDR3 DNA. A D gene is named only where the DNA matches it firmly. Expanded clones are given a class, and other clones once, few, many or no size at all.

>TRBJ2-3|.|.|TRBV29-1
CSVVSGGVMADTQYF
TGCAGCGTTGTATCCGGGGGCGTGATGGCAGATACGCAGTATTTT
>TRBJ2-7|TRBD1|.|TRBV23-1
CASRRQGMTHEQYF
TGCGCCAGCCGTCGACAGGGAATGACCCACGAGCAGTACTTC
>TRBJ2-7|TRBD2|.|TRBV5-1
CASSLRLAGGYEQYF
TGCGCCAGCAGCTTGCGACTAGCGGGAGGATACGAGCAGTACTTC
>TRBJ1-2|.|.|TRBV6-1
CASKERYGYTF
TGTGCCAGCAAAGAGCGTTATGGCTACACCTTC
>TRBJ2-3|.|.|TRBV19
CASSGGLSTDTQYF
TGTGCCAGTAGTGGGGGGCTAAGCACAGATACGCAGTATTTT
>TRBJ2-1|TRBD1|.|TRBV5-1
CASTPGQNNEQFF
TGCGCCAGCACACCGGGACAGAACAATGAGCAGTTCTTC
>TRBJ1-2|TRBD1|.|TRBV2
CASSRQGNYGYTF
TGTGCCAGCAGCCGACAGGGAAACTATGGCTACACCTTC
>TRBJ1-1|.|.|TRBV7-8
CASSSQGWGTEAFF
TGTGCCAGCAGCTCACAGGGCTGGGGCACTGAAGCTTTCTTT
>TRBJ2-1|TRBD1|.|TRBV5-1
CASSLAGQGFQNEQFF
TGCGCCAGCAGCTTGGCCGGACAGGGGTTTCAGAATGAGCAGTTCTTC
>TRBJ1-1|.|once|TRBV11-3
CASSPRQEAFF
TGTGCCAGCAGCCCCCGACAGGAAGCTTTCTTT
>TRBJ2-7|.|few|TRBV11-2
CASSFTGDSYEQYF
TGTGCCAGCAGCTTTACAGGTGATTCCTACGAGCAGTACTTC
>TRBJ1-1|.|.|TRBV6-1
CASSGELNTEAFF
TGTGCCAGCAGTGGCGAGCTGAACACTGAAGCTTTCTTT
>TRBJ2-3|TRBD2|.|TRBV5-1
CASSREGGKTDTQYF
TGCGCCAGCAGCCGGGAGGGGGGAAAAACGGATACGCAGTATTTT
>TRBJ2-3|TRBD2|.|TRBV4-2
CASSQAREAHTQYF
TGTGCCAGCAGCCAAGCACGGGAGGCCCATACGCAGTATTTT
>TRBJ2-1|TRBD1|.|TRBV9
CASSKTQGVIYNEQFF
TGTGCCAGCAGCAAAACACAGGGGGTAATCTACAATGAGCAGTTCTTC
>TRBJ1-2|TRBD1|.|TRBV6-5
CASSPSGTGLSGYTF
TGTGCCAGCAGTCCCTCGGGGACAGGGTTATCTGGCTACACCTTC
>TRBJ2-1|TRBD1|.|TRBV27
CASSRGTGAGNEQFF
TGTGCCAGCAGTCGAGGGACAGGGGCCGGCAATGAGCAGTTCTTC
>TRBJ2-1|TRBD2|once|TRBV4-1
CASSSLWASGSLESGEQFF
TGCGCCAGCAGCTCTCTTTGGGCTAGCGGGAGCCTGGAGAGTGGTGAGCAGTTCTTC
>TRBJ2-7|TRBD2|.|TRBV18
CASSLLAGEVRSYEQYF
TGTGCCAGCTCACTACTAGCGGGAGAGGTGCGCTCCTACGAGCAGTACTTC
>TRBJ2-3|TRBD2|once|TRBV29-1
CSVERSPSGNTDTQYF
TGCAGCGTTGAAAGGTCGCCTAGCGGGAACACAGATACGCAGTATTTT
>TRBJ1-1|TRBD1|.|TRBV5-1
CASSQGQGAEAFF
TGCGCCAGCAGCCAGGGACAGGGCGCTGAAGCTTTCTTT
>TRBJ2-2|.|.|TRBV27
CASRPGNWGGELFF
TGTGCCAGCAGGCCGGGCAATTGGGGAGGGGAGCTGTTTTTT
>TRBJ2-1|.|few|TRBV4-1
CASSQRDNYNEQFF
TGCGCCAGCAGCCAACGGGACAACTACAATGAGCAGTTCTTC
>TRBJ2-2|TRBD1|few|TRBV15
CATRRDRENTGELFF
TGTGCCACCCGCCGGGACAGGGAGAACACCGGGGAGCTGTTTTTT
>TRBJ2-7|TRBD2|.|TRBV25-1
CASTRAGLAEQYF
TGTGCCAGCACCAGGGCCGGACTAGCGGAACAGTACTTC
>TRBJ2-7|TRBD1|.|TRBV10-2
CASSAVGQIDEQYF
TGCGCCAGCAGCGCCGTGGGACAGATCGACGAGCAGTACTTC
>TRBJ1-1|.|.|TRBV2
CASNYGPGTEAFF
TGTGCCAGCAACTACGGACCTGGAACTGAAGCTTTCTTT
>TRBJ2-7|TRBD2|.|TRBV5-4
CASSPGSSGFYEQYF
TGTGCCAGCAGCCCGGGTTCTAGCGGCTTCTACGAGCAGTACTTC
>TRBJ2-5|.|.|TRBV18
CASSPGRSQETQYF
TGTGCCAGCTCACCGGGACGGAGCCAAGAGACCCAGTACTTC
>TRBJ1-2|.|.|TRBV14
CASSQVGGRGYTF
TGTGCCAGCAGCCAAGTCGGGGGGCGAGGCTACACCTTC
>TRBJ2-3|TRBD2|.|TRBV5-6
CASSILLTSGTDTQYF
TGTGCCAGCAGCATCCTTTTGACTAGCGGCACAGATACGCAGTATTTT
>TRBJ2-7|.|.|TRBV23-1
CAHTNTYEQYF
TGCGCCCATACTAACACCTACGAGCAGTACTTC
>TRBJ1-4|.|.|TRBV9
CASSVAGQTEKLFF
TGTGCCAGCAGCGTAGCAGGACAGACCGAAAAACTGTTTTTT
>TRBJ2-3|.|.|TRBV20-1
CSARVMNTQYF
TGCAGTGCTAGGGTAATGAATACGCAGTATTTT
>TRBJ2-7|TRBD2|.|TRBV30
CALSPYLAGGPEGYEQYF
TGTGCCTTATCCCCCTATCTAGCGGGGGGTCCCGAGGGGTACGAGCAGTACTTC
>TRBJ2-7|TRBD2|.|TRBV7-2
CASSPHAPTSGSYEQYF
TGTGCCAGCAGCCCACACGCCCCCACTAGCGGGTCCTACGAGCAGTACTTC
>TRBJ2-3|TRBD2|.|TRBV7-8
CASSSEGRGTDTQYF
TGTGCCAGCAGCTCCGAGGGGCGGGGGACAGATACGCAGTATTTT
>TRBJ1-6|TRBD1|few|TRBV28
CASSYVSGGNSPLHF
TGTGCCAGCAGCTACGTATCAGGGGGGAATTCACCCCTCCACTTT
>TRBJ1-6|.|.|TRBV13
CASSLRGGYNSPLHF
TGTGCCAGCAGCCTCCGAGGGGGCTATAATTCACCCCTCCACTTT
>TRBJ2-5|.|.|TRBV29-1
CSVEETGPETQYF
TGCAGCGTTGAAGAGACGGGGCCCGAGACCCAGTACTTC
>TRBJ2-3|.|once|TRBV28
CASSFSGAGDTQYF
TGTGCCAGCAGTTTTTCCGGGGCAGGAGATACGCAGTATTTT